These T cell receptor beta chains were read from a single sample in a study of blood T cell repertoires in COVID-19. Here immunoSEQ multiplex PCR was the method, and the copy in TCRdb shows in-frame clones only, minus some. The sample yields a few hundred thousand clones, around 90% seen once. Sequencing was performed on peripheral blood. The origin of the receptors is a man in his fifties or sixties who had recovered from COVID-19. Both conserved end residues are part of each CDR3. A D gene is named only where the DNA matches it firmly. Clone size is shown for a subset of rows, as once, few, many or a class of expanded clone.

TRBJ2-2	TRBD1	-	TRBV5-1	CASSSDRASTGELFF	TGCGCCAGCAGCTCGGACAGGGCTAGTACCGGGGAGCTGTTTTTT
TRBJ2-1	-	-	TRBV9	CASSTASGVSYNEQFF	TGTGCCAGCAGCACCGCATCGGGGGTCTCCTACAATGAGCAGTTCTTC
TRBJ2-1	TRBD2	-	TRBV18	CASSLSGGTYNEQFF	TGTGCCAGCTCCCTTAGCGGGGGGACCTACAATGAGCAGTTCTTC
TRBJ2-5	TRBD2	-	TRBV5-1	CASSLTSEETQYF	TGCGCCAGCAGCTTGACTAGCGAAGAGACCCAGTACTTC
TRBJ1-1	-	-	TRBV19	CATHIHTEAFF	TGTGCCACCCACATCCACACTGAAGCTTTCTTT
TRBJ1-4	TRBD1	-	TRBV5-1	CASSLRTVGGGVGNEKLFF	TGCGCCAGCAGCTTGCGAACGGTCGGAGGGGGCGTCGGTAATGAAAAACTGTTTTTT
TRBJ1-3	TRBD1	-	TRBV6-5	CASRRTGGRRNTIYF	TGTGCCAGCAGGCGGACAGGGGGTCGGAGAAACACCATATATTTT
TRBJ1-1	TRBD1	few	TRBV19	CASSTAQGYTEAFF	TGTGCCAGTAGTACCGCACAGGGGTACACTGAAGCTTTCTTT
TRBJ2-2	TRBD1	-	TRBV5-1	CASSWGQGRIVGELFF	TGCGCCAGCAGCTGGGGACAGGGAAGAATTGTCGGGGAGCTGTTTTTT
TRBJ1-4	-	-	TRBV6-1	CASSAPLGRGGTTNEKLFF	TGTGCCAGCAGTGCACCACTGGGGAGGGGGGGGACAACTAATGAAAAACTGTTTTTT
TRBJ1-3	-	once	TRBV10-3	CAISTGTQKEGNTIYF	TGTGCCATCAGTACCGGGACACAAAAGGAGGGAAACACCATATATTTT
TRBJ1-2	TRBD1	-	TRBV5-1	CASSSPRTGTGPSNYGYTF	TGCGCCAGCAGCTCACCTCGGACAGGGACTGGCCCTTCTAACTATGGCTACACCTTC
TRBJ1-2	-	few	TRBV7-3	CASSLKPGDYGYTF	TGTGCCAGCAGCTTAAAACCAGGGGACTATGGCTACACCTTC
TRBJ2-7	-	-	TRBV7-8	CASTRGGGSPYEQYF	TGTGCCAGCACCCGAGGGGGGGGTAGCCCCTACGAGCAGTACTTC
TRBJ1-3	-	-	TRBV11-2	CASSLGGGANSGNTIYF	TGTGCCAGCAGCTTAGGTGGAGGGGCCAACTCTGGAAACACCATATATTTT
TRBJ1-2	-	-	TRBV5-1	CASSRGGQGLDGYTF	TGCGCCAGCAGCCGGGGAGGGCAGGGCCTAGATGGCTACACCTTC
TRBJ2-2	-	few	TRBV7-3	CASSSSRTETGELFF	TGTGCCAGCAGCTCCTCTCGGACAGAAACCGGGGAGCTGTTTTTT
TRBJ1-2	TRBD1	-	TRBV3-1/TRBV3-2	CASSQAFDRGGGYTF	TGTGCCAGCAGCCAAGCCTTTGACAGGGGGGGAGGCTACACCTTC
TRBJ2-3	-	-	TRBV14	CASSRTLPSTDTQYF	TGTGCCAGCAGCCGCACATTGCCTAGCACAGATACGCAGTATTTT
TRBJ1-1	TRBD1	-	TRBV9	CASSEGDSESEAFF	TGTGCCAGCAGCGAGGGGGACAGTGAGTCTGAAGCTTTCTTT
TRBJ2-7	TRBD1	few	TRBV11-2	CASSLGVTGTFEQYF	TGTGCCAGCAGCTTAGGAGTGACAGGGACATTCGAGCAGTACTTC
TRBJ2-7	TRBD1	-	TRBV12-3/TRBV12-4	CASSLWQGDEQYF	TGTGCCAGCAGTTTATGGCAGGGGGACGAGCAGTACTTC
TRBJ2-7	-	-	TRBV13	CASSHGGPSYEQYF	TGTGCCAGCAGCCACGGGGGGCCCTCCTACGAGCAGTACTTC
TRBJ2-1	TRBD1	-	TRBV30	CAWSPSILFGTGVNEQFF	TGTGCCTGGAGTCCATCCATACTGTTCGGGACAGGGGTTAATGAGCAGTTCTTC
TRBJ1-2	TRBD1	few	TRBV19	CASSTLGDSRARGYTF	TGTGCCAGTAGTACACTTGGGGACAGCCGGGCCCGGGGCTACACCTTC
TRBJ2-7	-	-	TRBV2	CASSEDGPGQYEQYF	TGTGCCAGCAGTGAAGATGGTCCAGGGCAATACGAGCAGTACTTC
TRBJ1-5	TRBD1	-	TRBV6-5	CASRPGQGNQPQHF	TGTGCCAGCAGACCGGGACAGGGCAATCAGCCCCAGCATTTT
TRBJ2-3	TRBD2	once	TRBV11-3	CASSLGLAGSSTDTQYF	TGTGCCAGCAGCCTCGGACTAGCGGGGAGCAGCACAGATACGCAGTATTTT